This T cell receptor beta chain was recovered during a study of PD-1 blockade in mismatch repair-deficient tumors. Findings and limits, study-wide: Tumor-resident clones, often absent from pretreatment blood, expanded after pembrolizumab and then contracted.

To note about this clone: The antigen is not known.

The table came from immunoSEQ multiplex PCR; TCRdb's copy has only in-frame clones and leaves some out. The repertoire consists of approximately 37,000 clones, with about 85% occurring once and the leading ten covering roughly 3.5%. CDR3 length: 11 amino acids. CDR1 and CDR2 from the germline V gene are DFQATT and SNEGSKA (reference sequence). The trim removed 4 bases at V and 10 bases at J, leaving 4 bases unmatched. The sequencing here drew on peripheral blood, taken 76 weeks after starting pembrolizumab. The source of this sequence is an adult with mismatch repair-deficient cancer. This chain joins TRBV20-1 and TRBJ2-1; 7 bases fit TRBD1. The CDR3 DNA reads as TGCAGTGCTACGACAGGGAAAGAGCAGTTCTTC. This codes for CSATTGKEQFF.